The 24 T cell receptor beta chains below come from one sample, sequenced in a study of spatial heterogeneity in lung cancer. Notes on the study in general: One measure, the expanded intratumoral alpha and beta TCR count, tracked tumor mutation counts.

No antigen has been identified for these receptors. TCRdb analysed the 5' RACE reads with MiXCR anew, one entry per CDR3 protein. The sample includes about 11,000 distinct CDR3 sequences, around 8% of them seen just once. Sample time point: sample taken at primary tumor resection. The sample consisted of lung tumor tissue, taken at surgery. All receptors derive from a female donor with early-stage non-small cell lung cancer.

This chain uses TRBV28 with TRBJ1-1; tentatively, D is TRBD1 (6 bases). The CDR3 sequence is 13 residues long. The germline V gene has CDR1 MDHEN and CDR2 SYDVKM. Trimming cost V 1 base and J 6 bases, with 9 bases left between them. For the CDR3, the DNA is TGTGCCAGCAGTTTATACAGGGCCGCTGAAGCTTTCTTT. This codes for CASSLYRAAEAFF.

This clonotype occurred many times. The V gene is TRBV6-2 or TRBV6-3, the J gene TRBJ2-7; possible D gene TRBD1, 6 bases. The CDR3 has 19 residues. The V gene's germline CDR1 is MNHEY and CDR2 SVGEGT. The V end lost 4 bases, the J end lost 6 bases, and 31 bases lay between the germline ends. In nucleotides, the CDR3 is TGTGCCAGCAGTTCATCATCTAGAAATGACAGGTCGGAGGTCGCCGAGCAGTACTTC. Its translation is CASSSSSRNDRSEVAEQYF.

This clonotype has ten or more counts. CDR3 sequence (DNA): TGTGCCAGCAGCTTAAATGGGGCGGACACCGGGGAGCTGTTTTTT. The encoded protein is CASSLNGADTGELFF. This chain connects TRBV7-9 to TRBJ2-2, with a weak D call TRBD1 (5 bases). V dropped 2 bases and J dropped 3 bases, with 10 bases sitting between them. The CDR3 is 15 amino acids. Germline V gene data show CDR1 as SEHNR and CDR2 as FQNEAQ (reference sequence).

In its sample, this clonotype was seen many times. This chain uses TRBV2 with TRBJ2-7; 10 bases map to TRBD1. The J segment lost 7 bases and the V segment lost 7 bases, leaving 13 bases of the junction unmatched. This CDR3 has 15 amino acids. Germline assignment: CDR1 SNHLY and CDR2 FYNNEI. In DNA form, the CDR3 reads TGTGCCAGCACCAACCGGGGACAGGGGTCAAGGGAGCAGTACTTC. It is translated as CASTNRGQGSREQYF.

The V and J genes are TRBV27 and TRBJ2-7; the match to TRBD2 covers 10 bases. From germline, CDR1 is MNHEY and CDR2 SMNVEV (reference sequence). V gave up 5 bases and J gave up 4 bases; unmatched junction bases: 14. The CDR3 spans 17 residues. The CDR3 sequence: CASSPPPERGGGYEQYF. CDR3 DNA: TGTGCCAGCAGTCCCCCCCCCGAGCGGGGGGGCGGGTACGAGCAGTACTTC.

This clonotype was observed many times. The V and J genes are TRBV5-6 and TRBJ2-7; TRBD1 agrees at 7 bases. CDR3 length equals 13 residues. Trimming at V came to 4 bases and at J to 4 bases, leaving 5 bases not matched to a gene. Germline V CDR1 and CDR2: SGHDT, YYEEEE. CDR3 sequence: CASSGRDRYEQYF. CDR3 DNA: TGTGCCAGCAGCGGCCGGGACAGATACGAGCAGTACTTC.

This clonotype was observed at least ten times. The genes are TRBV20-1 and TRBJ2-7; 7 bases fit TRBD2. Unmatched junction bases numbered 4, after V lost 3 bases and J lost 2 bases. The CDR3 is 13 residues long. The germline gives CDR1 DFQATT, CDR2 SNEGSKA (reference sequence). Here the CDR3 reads CSASWGGAYEQYF. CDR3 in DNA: TGCAGTGCTAGTTGGGGGGGAGCCTACGAGCAGTACTTC.

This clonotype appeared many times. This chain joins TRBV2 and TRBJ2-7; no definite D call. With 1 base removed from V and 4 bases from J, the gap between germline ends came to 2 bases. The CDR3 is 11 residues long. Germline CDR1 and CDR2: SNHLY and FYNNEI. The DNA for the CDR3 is TGTGCCAGCAGTGAAGAATACGAGCAGTACTTC. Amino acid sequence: CASSEEYEQYF. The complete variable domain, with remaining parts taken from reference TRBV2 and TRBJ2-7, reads EPEVTQTPSHQVTQMGQEVILRCVPISNHLYFYWYRQILGQKVEFLVSFYNNEISEKSEIFDDQFSVERPDGSNFTLKIRSTKLEDSAMYFCASSEEYEQYFGPGTRLTVT.

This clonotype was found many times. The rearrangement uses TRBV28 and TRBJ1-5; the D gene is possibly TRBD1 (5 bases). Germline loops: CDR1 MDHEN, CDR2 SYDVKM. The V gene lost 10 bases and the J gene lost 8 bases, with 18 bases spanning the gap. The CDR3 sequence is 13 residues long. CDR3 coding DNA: TGTGCCACCTGGCTGGGGGGGAGGGAGCCCCAGCATTTT. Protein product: CATWLGGREPQHF. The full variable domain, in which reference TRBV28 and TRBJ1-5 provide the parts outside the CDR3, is DVKVTQSSRYLVKRTGEKVFLECVQDMDHENMFWYRQDPGLGLRLIYFSYDVKMKEKGDIPEGYSVSREKKERFSLILESASTNQTSMYLCATWLGGREPQHFGDGTRLSIL.

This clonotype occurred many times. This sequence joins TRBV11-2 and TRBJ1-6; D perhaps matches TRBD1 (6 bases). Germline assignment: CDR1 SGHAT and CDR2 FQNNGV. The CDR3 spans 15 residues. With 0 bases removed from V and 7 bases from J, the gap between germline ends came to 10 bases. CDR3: CASSLDRTGNSPLHF. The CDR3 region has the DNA TGTGCCAGCAGCTTAGATCGCACAGGGAATTCACCCCTCCACTTT.

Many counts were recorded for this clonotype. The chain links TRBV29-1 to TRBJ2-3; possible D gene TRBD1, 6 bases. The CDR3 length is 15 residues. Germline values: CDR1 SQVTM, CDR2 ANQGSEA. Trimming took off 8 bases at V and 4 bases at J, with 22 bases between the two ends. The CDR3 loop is CSTRGLADSADTQYF. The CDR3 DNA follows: TGCAGCACCAGGGGCCTGGCGGATTCGGCAGATACGCAGTATTTT.

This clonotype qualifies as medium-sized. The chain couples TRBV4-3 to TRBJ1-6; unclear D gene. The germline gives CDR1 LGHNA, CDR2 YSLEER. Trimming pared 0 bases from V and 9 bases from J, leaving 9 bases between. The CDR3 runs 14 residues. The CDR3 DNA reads TGCGCCAGCAGCCAAGAGGTAGCGACTTCACCCCTCCACTTT. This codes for CASSQEVATSPLHF.

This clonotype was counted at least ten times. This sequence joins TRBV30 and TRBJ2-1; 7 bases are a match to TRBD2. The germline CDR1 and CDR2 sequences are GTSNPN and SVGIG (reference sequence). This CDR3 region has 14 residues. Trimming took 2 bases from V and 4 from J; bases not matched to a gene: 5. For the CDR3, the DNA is TGTGCCTGGAGTACGGGGGAGGGTTACAATGAGCAGTTCTTC. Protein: CAWSTGEGYNEQFF.

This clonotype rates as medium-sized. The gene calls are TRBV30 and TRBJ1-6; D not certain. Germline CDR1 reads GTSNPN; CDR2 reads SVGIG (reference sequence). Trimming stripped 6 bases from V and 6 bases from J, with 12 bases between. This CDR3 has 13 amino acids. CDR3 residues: CACNRNINSPLHF. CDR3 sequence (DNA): TGTGCCTGCAACAGAAACATTAATTCACCCCTCCACTTT.

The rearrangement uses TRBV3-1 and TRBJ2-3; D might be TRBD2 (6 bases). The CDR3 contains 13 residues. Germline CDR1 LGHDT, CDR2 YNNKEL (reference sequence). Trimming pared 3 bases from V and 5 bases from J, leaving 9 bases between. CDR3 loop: CASSHSEGDTQYF. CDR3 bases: TGTGCCAGCAGCCACTCGGAGGGAGATACGCAGTATTTT.

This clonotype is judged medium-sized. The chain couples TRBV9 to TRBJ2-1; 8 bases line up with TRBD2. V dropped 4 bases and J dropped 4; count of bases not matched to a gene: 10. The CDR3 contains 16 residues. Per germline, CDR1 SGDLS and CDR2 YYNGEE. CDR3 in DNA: TGTGCCAGCAGCTTTACGGGGGGGCCGTCATACAATGAGCAGTTCTTC. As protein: CASSFTGGPSYNEQFF.

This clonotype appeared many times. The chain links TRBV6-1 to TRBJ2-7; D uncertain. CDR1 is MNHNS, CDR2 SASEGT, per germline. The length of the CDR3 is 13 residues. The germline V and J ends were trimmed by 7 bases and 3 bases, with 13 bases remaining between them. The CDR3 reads CASMAVEVYEQYF. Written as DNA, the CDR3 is TGTGCCAGCATGGCAGTTGAAGTCTACGAGCAGTACTTC.

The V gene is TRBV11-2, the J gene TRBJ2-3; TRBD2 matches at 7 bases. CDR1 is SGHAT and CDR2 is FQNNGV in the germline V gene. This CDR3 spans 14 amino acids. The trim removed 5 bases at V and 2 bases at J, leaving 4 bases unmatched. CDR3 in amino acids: CASSPRGVTDTQYF. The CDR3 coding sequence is TGTGCCAGCAGCCCCCGGGGGGTCACAGATACGCAGTATTTT. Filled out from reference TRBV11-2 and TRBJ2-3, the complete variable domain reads EAGVAQSPRYKIIEKRQSVAFWCNPISGHATLYWYQQILGQGPKLLIQFQNNGVVDDSQLPKDRFSAERLKGVDSTLKIQPAKLEDSAVYLCASSPRGVTDTQYFGPGTRLTVL.

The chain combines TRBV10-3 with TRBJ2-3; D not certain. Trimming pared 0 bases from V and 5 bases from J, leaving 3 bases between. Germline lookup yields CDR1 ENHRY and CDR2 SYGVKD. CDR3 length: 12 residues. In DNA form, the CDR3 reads TGTGCCATCAGTGAGTCAAGAGATACGCAGTATTTT. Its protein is CAISESRDTQYF.

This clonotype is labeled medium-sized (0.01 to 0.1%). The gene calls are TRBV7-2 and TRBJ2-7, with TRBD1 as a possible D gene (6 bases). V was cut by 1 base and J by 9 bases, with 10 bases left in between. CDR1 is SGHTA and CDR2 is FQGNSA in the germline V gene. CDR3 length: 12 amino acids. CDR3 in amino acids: CASSLVTGPQYF. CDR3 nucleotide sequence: TGTGCCAGCAGCTTAGTAACAGGGCCGCAGTACTTC.

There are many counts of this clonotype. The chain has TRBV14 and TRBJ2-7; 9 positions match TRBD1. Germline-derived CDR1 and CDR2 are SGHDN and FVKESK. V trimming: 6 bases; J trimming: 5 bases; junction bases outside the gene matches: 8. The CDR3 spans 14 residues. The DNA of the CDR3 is TGTGCCAGCAGTTTGGGACAGGGATTCAACGAGCAGTACTTC. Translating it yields CASSLGQGFNEQYF. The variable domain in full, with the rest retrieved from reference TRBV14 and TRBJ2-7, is EAGVTQFPSHSVIEKGQTVTLRCDPISGHDNLYWYRRVMGKEIKFLLHFVKESKQDESGMPNNRFLAERTGGTYSTLKVQPAELEDSGVYFCASSLGQGFNEQYFGPGTRLTVT.

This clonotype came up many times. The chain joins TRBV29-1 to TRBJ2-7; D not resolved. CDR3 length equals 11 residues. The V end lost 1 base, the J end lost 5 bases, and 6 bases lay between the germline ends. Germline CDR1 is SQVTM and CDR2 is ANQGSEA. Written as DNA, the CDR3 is TGCAGCGTTGAAGGCGGCCACGAGCAGTACTTC. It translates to CSVEGGHEQYF.

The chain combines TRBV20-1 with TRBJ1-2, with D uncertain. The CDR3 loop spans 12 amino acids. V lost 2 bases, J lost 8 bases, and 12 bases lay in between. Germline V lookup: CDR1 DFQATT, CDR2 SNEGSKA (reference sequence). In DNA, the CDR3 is TGCAGTGCTAGAACGGGGTCCGAGGGCTACACCTTC. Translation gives CSARTGSEGYTF.

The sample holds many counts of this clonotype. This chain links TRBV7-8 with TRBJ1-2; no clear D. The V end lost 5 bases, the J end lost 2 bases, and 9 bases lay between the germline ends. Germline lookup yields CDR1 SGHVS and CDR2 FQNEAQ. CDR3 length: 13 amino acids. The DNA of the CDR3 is TGTGCCAGCAGCCCGGTCATGAACTATGGCTACACCTTC. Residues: CASSPVMNYGYTF.